The T cell receptor beta chain under discussion was sequenced for a study of control samples from healthy donors and cancer patients (TCRdb year 2020). Points on this clone: The specificity of this receptor is unknown. It has no much larger one-base neighbor in the sample; base qualities were not kept.

Library creation used the immunoSEQ multiplex PCR assay. TCRdb retrieved this table from immuneACCESS and kept in-frame rearrangements only. Not all clones are present; in checked studies, unresolved V genes account for under half, and no reason is known for the remainder. For this sample the table gives some 190,000 clones, of which around 93% were detected only once. Roughly 1.9% of the sample is in the top ten clones. The germline V gene sets CDR1 to SGDLS and CDR2 to YYNGEE. The V end loses 4 bases and the J end loses 5 bases, and a stretch of 12 bases separates them. From the cysteine through the phenylalanine, the CDR3 covers 13 amino acids. The CDR3 DNA has 39 bases and is translated from base 1.

The sample was blood. The receptor was isolated from a man aged 25-40 years in good health. This chain joins TRBV9 to TRBJ1-2; the D segment could be TRBD1, given 5 matching bases. The sequence in DNA is TGTGCCAGCAGCCCAGGGTGGAGGTATGGCTACACCTTC. Its amino acids are CASSPGWRYGYTF.